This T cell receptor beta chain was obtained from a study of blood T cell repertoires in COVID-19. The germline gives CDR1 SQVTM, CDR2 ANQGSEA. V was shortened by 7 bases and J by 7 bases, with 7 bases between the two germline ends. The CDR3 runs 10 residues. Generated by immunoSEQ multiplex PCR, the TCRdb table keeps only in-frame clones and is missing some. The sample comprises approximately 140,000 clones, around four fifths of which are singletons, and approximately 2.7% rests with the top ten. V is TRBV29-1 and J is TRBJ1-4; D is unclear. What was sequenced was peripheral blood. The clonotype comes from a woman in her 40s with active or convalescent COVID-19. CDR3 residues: CSGGSEKLFF. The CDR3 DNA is TGCAGCGGAGGCAGTGAAAAACTGTTTTTT.